The source of this T cell receptor (beta chain) is a study of OX40 agonist ivuxolimab in advanced cancers. Produced via immunoSEQ multiplex PCR; TCRdb's table is partial and in-frame only. This sample has 57,000 or so clones, with roughly 83% found just once. Germline CDR1 and CDR2: KGHSH and LQKENI. Trimming left V 4 bases short and J 3 bases short, with 15 bases between. The CDR3 length is 16 residues. This specimen consisted of CD4+ or CD8+ T cells sorted from blood, obtained in a trial of the OX40 agonist ivuxolimab. The clonotype originates from an adult with an advanced solid tumor such as melanoma, head and neck, liver or kidney cancer. The rearrangement links TRBV18 to TRBJ1-4, with D perhaps TRBD1 (6 bases). CDR3 in amino acids: CASSRVDPGANEKLFF. CDR3 in DNA: TGTGCCAGCTCACGTGTGGATCCAGGGGCTAATGAAAAACTGTTTTTT. Combining the CDR3 with reference TRBV18 and TRBJ1-4 gives the whole variable domain NAGVMQNPRHLVRRRGQEARLRCSPMKGHSHVYWYRQLPEEGLKFMVYLQKENIIDESGMPKERFSAEFPKEGPSILRIQQVVRGDSAAYFCASSRVDPGANEKLFFGSGTQLSVL.